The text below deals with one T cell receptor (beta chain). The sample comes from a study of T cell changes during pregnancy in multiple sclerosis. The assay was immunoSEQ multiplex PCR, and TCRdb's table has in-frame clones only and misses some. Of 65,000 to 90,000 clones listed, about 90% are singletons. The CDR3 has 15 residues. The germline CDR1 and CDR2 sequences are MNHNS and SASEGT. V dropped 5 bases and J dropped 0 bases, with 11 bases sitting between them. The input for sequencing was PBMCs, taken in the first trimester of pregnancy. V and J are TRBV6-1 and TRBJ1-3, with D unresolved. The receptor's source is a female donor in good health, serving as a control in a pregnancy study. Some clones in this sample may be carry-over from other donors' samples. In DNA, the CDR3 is TGTGCCAGCAGTCCCCCCGCCGGCTCTGGAAACACCATATATTTT. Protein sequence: CASSPPAGSGNTIYF.